This record covers a single T cell receptor (beta chain). Its antigen is not known. The data were obtained in a study of OX40 agonist ivuxolimab in advanced cancers. As for the study in general: All patients had ivuxolimab intravenously every 2 weeks at 0.01 to 10 mg/kg. Dose-escalation patients had hepatocellular carcinoma, melanoma, renal cell or head and neck cancer. General study findings and limits: The study found that CD8+ T cells averaged more expanded clones than CD4+. It was also the case that some nonresponders had low normalized T-cell clonal expansion.

Sequenced by immunoSEQ multiplex PCR; TCRdb stores in-frame clones only, minus some. Counted here are 20,000 to 30,000 clones, roughly 93% occurring once; the ten biggest clones make up 49%. The CDR3 extends over 12 amino acids. Germline lookup yields CDR1 SGHRS and CDR2 YFSETQ. V lost 5 bases and J 6 bases, leaving 12 bases between the germline ends. The rearrangement links TRBV5-1 to TRBJ2-7; weak D call: TRBD2 (5 bases). The sequence came from an adult with an advanced solid tumor such as melanoma, head and neck, liver or kidney cancer. Sequenced material: CD4+ or CD8+ T cells sorted from blood, taken in a trial of the OX40 agonist ivuxolimab. The CDR3 region is CASSWVRGEQYF. The CDR3 nucleotides read TGCGCCAGCAGTTGGGTTCGGGGCGAGCAGTACTTC.